This TCR beta chain was found in a study of cytotoxic CD8 clonotypes in ibrutinib-treated CLL (dated by TCRdb to the early 2020s). For the study in its entirety: The cohort included some 14 treatment-naive and around 10 relapsed/refractory patients; some 18 were IGHV unmutated. Partial responses were observed in some 24 patients and complete responses in 2; after a median follow-up of around 68 months, remission was maintained in around 14 patients and progression was observed in some twelve. Samples at response were collected after a median of about 12 months of treatment, with a range of 6 to 36 months. On average, each sample yielded 255,043 productive templates and tens of thousands of productive rearrangements. Longitudinal samples were available for about 30% of the roughly 86 trial participants. Cryopreserved peripheral blood mononuclear cells were collected at three points: before therapy, at response, and at either sustained remission or disease progression.

Paper-wide results and their limitations: Public clonotypes were rare and either shrank or stayed stable during treatment, and the rise in clonality at ibrutinib response reflected expansion of private clonotypes. Sampling times were not matched between sustained-remission and progressing patients, and lymph node repertoires were not studied. Baseline clonality was found to be higher than that of age-matched healthy donors and was strongly correlated with circulating CD8+ T-cell counts. An increase in clonality was observed at ibrutinib response, with clonality remaining stable during sustained remission and falling back toward baseline at progression.

V loses 5 bases at its end and J loses 4 bases; junction bases beyond the gene matches: 9. From the cysteine up to the phenylalanine, the CDR3 has a length of 15 residues. Only the CDR3 DNA is retained, 45 bases long and in frame from the first base. CDR1 LNHNV and CDR2 YYDKDF are derived from the germline V gene (reference sequence). With regard to this clone: Its binding antigen is unknown. Per-base quality was not reported, and no clone a single base away is much larger than it.

For TCR beta library preparation, approximately 2 micrograms of genomic DNA were extracted from the cryopreserved PBMCs. Longitudinal blood samples from CLL patients on ibrutinib monotherapy were analyzed using high-throughput TCR beta sequencing. The patients took part in an open-label, single-center phase 2 trial of ibrutinib monotherapy. Each clonotype received, on average, about 10x coverage in deep resolution sequencing performed on a MiSeq, where the target depth lay between 1 in 1 million and 1 in 200,000 T cells. The immunoSEQ hsTCRB Kit was used to generate TCR beta libraries. The authors' analysis ran thus. The data were analyzed with ImmunoSEQ Analyzer and ImmunoSEQ Data Assistant, and V, D and J gene assignments followed IMGT definitions. Clonality, which ranges from 0 to 1, was calculated by subtracting the normalized Shannon entropy of productive rearrangement frequencies from one. Public clonotype analysis was restricted to overrepresented clonotypes comprising at least 0.05% of each patient's repertoire. Some 13 repertoires from age-matched healthy donors, obtained from immuneACCESS, served as clonality controls. Sourced from immuneACCESS, this table was stored by TCRdb with only in-frame sequences that have V and J called. A share of the clones is absent; for the studies checked, an unresolved V gene accounts for under half, and the remainder has no known explanation. Clone size and the V and J calls come from that table; the DNA yielded D and trimming. The sample table shows approximately 23,000 clones, and around 80% are seen once. The top ten constitute about 7.2% of the sample.

The TCR sequence derives from a human donor with chronic lymphocytic leukemia. The sequence joins TRBV15 to TRBJ2-3, with 7 bases in between that match TRBD2. This material consisted of PBMCs, taken before ibrutinib treatment. The DNA sequence follows: TGTGCCACCAGCGTAGGACTAGGGCTTTCAGATACGCAGTATTTT. Its translation is CATSVGLGLSDTQYF.